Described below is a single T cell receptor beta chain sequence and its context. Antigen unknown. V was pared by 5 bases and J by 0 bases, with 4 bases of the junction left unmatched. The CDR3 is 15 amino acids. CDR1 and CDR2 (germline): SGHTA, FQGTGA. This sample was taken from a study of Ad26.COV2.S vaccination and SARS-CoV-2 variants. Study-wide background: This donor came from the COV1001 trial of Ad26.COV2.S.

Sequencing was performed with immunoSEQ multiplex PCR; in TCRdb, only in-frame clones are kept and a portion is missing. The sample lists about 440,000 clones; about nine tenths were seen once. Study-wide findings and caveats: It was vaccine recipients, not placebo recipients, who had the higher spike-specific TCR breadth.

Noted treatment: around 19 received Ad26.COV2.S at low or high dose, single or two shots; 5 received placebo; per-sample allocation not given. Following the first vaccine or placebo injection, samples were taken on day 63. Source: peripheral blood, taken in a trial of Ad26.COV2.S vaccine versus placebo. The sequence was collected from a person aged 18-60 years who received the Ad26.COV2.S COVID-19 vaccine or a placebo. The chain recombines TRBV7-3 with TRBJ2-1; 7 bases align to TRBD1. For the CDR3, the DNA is TGTGCCAGCAGCCCCGGGACAGCCTCCTACAATGAGCAGTTCTTC. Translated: CASSPGTASYNEQFF.